This note documents a single T cell receptor beta chain sequence. Its antigen has not been determined. No base-level quality is on record; no much larger clone is a single base apart. This specimen comes from a study of identical twins (dated by TCRdb to 2016 to 2017). Regarding the research as a whole: TCR alpha and beta repertoires from monozygotic twins, unrelated adults of various ages and cord blood were deep-sequenced to test whether fetal clonotypes persist. To rule out contamination, the twin experiments were replicated at different times with different library preparation protocols.

Findings and caveats that apply to the study as a whole: Fewer insertions were carried by abundant cord blood beta clonotypes, a similar but weaker trend appeared in young adult naive repertoires, and no such trend appeared in memory repertoires. Zero-insertion analyses could be partly confounded by invariant T cells such as MAIT and iNKT, although diverse VJ usage argued against such confounding for most clonotypes. In beta out-of-frame sequences, excess twin sharing was weaker, because having fewer shared sequences lowered the signal-to-noise ratio. Because the same donors could not be followed over many years, the conclusions depended on cross-sectional statistical analysis. In monozygotic twins, out-of-frame TCR alpha sharing was systematically underestimated by recombination models, although the models agreed with sharing between unrelated individuals. Out-of-frame TCR alpha sequences shared between twins showed an excess of low generation-probability sequences compared with coincidental sharing between unrelated individuals.

The CDR3, cysteine through phenylalanine, is 16 amino acids long. Only the CDR3 DNA is retained, 48 bases long and in frame from the first base. V is clipped by 1 base and J by 4 bases, and the sequence between their germline boundaries is 17 bases long. The germline V gene (reference sequence) provides CDR1 DFQATT and CDR2 SNEGSKA. The library was prepared using 5' RACE. The instrument given in TCRdb is Illumina HiSeq 2000. A universal primer binding site was added through template switching, and the final cDNA carried a unique molecular identifier so that TCR cDNA molecules could be counted accurately. First-strand cDNA for TCR alpha and beta chains was synthesized from specific primers in the conserved constant-segment region. To control for contamination, each cDNA library was double barcoded with a SMART-Mk sample barcode plus Illumina barcodes. Two successive PCR steps introduced TruSeq adapter sequences along with Illumina sample barcodes. Sequencing of the TCR alpha and beta cDNA libraries was done on the Illumina HiSeq platform using custom primers. The authors' pipeline ran thus. Raw reads were processed with MiGEC to extract unique molecular identifiers, and MiXCR was used to determine CDR3 positions. For each individual, recombination models were inferred using an EM algorithm with the repgenHMM and IGoR tools. The tcR package in R was used for shared clonotype analysis, with sharing normalized by the product of cloneset sizes. Out-of-frame nonproductive sequences were analyzed to study raw recombination free of thymic and clonal selection effects. TCRdb took the public reads, trimmed them with fastp at Q25, ran MiXCR for clone calling and kept in-frame beta chains. Entries that share a CDR3 protein sequence are merged under the most common genes and DNA. V and J calls and clone size were set by TCRdb, not the authors. Here the sample has just under 550,000 distinct CDR3 sequences; 12% to 15% occur a single time. The ten largest clones take up more than 0.4% of the sample.

Every donor in the study was a healthy Caucasian. The twin cohort consisted of three pairs of female monozygotic twins, all aged roughly 18 to 29 years. Positive isolation kits from Invitrogen were used to isolate the CD4+ and CD8+ T cell populations. The same sample was also used in a study of yellow fever vaccine responses in identical twins. From the second report: According to the authors, in identical twins the way T cells responded to vaccination appeared partly convergent and partly personalized. In identical twins, the study followed T cell clones that responded to the vaccine with precision.

The TCR originated in a woman aged 18-30 years in good health. The chain joins TRBV20-1 to TRBJ2-1; a tentative D match to TRBD1 spans 7 bases. Sequenced: CD4+ T cells sorted from blood. The CDR3: CSARVVGGTDYNEQFF. The DNA sequence follows: TGCAGTGCTAGAGTGGTGGGCGGGACAGATTACAATGAGCAGTTCTTC.